Presented here are 8 T cell receptor beta chains from one specimen sequenced in a study of blood T cell repertoires in COVID-19. The assay was immunoSEQ multiplex PCR, and TCRdb's table has in-frame clones only and misses some. Of 160,000 or so clones detected, 90% appear once; the ten largest clones hold 15% to 20%. Sample: peripheral blood. The receptors derive from a man aged 55 to 70 with active or convalescent COVID-19.

J is TRBJ2-5 and V is TRBV5-1, with D tentatively TRBD2 (6 bases). Germline V gene lookup returns CDR1 SGHRS and CDR2 YFSETQ. The CDR3 is made up of 13 amino acids. Trimming stripped 5 bases from V and 2 bases from J, with 10 bases between. The CDR3 spells CASSILAQETQYF. DNA of the CDR3: TGCGCCAGCAGTATACTAGCACAAGAGACCCAGTACTTC.

The chain recombines TRBV28 with TRBJ2-7; D is unclear. V was pared by 3 bases and J by 2 bases, with 8 bases between. The CDR3 spans 13 residues. Germline CDR1 and CDR2: MDHEN and SYDVKM. This chain's CDR3 is CASSLSLPYEQYF. The CDR3 DNA reads as TGTGCCAGCAGTTTGAGCCTCCCCTACGAGCAGTACTTC.

This clone turned up a few times. This rearrangement joins TRBV12-3 or TRBV12-4 to TRBJ1-1, with a tentative D call TRBD1 (5 bases). V was clipped by 4 bases and J by 8 bases, with 11 bases between them. This CDR3 is 12 amino acids long. CDR3 bases: TGTGCCAGCAGTTCTGGGGCAGACGAAGCTTTCTTT. Its translation is CASSSGADEAFF.

In its sample, this clone was seen a few times. The chain combines TRBV19 with TRBJ1-5; D is possibly TRBD1 (5 bases). The germline V gene encodes CDR1 LNHDA and CDR2 SQIVND (reference sequence). The ends were cut back, 7 bases at V and 3 bases at J, with 13 bases in the middle. The CDR3 runs 14 residues. CDR3 nucleotides: TGTGCCAGTAAAATCGGGGGACCCAATCAGCCCCAGCATTTT. It is translated as CASKIGGPNQPQHF.

This clone was observed once. The rearrangement links TRBV13 to TRBJ2-5, with TRBD1 identical over 11 bases. Trimming removed 1 base from V and 2 bases from J; junction bases left unmatched: 3. In germline, CDR1 is PRHDT, CDR2 FYEKMQ (reference sequence). This CDR3 is built from 16 residues. The CDR3 loop is CASSLEGQGAQETQYF. CDR3 in DNA: TGTGCCAGCAGCTTAGAAGGACAGGGGGCTCAAGAGACCCAGTACTTC.

This clone has just one count. V usage is TRBV3-1 (or the pseudogene TRBV3-2) and J usage is TRBJ2-1; a possible D gene is TRBD2 (6 bases). CDR1 is LGHDT and CDR2 is YNNKEL in the germline V gene (reference sequence). V lost 5 bases, J lost 2 bases, and 16 bases lay in between. This CDR3 is built from 16 residues. The CDR3 region has the DNA TGTGCCAGCAGCTCTCTTCGGGAGATAGCCTACAATGAGCAGTTCTTC. Translated, it gives CASSSLREIAYNEQFF.

CDR3 DNA: TGTGCCAGCTTTACTGGAAACACCATATATTTT. This sequence encodes CASFTGNTIYF. This rearrangement joins TRBV6-5 to TRBJ1-3; D unclear. The germline gives CDR1 MNHEY, CDR2 SVGAGI. The germline V and J ends were trimmed by 8 bases and 2 bases, with 4 bases remaining between them. The CDR3 is 11 amino acids.

In this sample, this clone turned up once. V and J are TRBV6-5 and TRBJ1-1; 11 bases align to TRBD1. Germline V lookup: CDR1 MNHEY, CDR2 SVGAGI. This CDR3 has 15 amino acids. Trimming cost V 4 bases and J 3 bases; bases outside gene matches: 4. In DNA, the CDR3 is TGTGCCAGCAGTTGGGGGACAGGGGGACACACTGAAGCTTTCTTT. This sequence encodes CASSWGTGGHTEAFF.